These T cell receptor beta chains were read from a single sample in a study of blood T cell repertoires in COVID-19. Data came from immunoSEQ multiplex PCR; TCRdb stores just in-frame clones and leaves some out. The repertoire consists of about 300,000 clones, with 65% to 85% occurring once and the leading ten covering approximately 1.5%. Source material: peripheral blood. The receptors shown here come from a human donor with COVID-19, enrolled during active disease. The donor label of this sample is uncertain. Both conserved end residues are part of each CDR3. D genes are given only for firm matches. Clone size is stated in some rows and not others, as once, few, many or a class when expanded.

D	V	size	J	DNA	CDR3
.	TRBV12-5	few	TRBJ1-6	TGTGCTAGTGGGGACACCCGGACAGTGGATTCACCCCTCCACTTT	CASGDTRTVDSPLHF
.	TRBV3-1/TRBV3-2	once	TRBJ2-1	TGTGCCAGCAGCCAATCTGACAGAATTGGGATGGAGCAGTTCTTC	CASSQSDRIGMEQFF
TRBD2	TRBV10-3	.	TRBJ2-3	TGTGCCATCAGGAAGCGGGAGCGCACAGATACGCAGTATTTT	CAIRKRERTDTQYF
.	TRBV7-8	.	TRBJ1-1	TGTGCCAGCAGCTTAAACATGGGGCGCGAGAACACTGAAGCTTTCTTT	CASSLNMGRENTEAFF
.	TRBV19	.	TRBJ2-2	TGTGCCAGCTTCCGACAGGAGTCGGTTGAAACCGGGGAGCTGTTTTTT	CASFRQESVETGELFF
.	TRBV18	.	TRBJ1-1	TGTGCCAGCTCACGGTCTATTGACGAGGTTGAAGCTTTCTTT	CASSRSIDEVEAFF
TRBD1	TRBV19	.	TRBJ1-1	TGTGCCAGTAGGAACACAGGGGGCACTGAAGCTTTCTTT	CASRNTGGTEAFF
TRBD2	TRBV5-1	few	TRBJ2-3	TGCGCCAGCAGCCCTTGGACTAGTAGCACAGATACGCAGTATTTT	CASSPWTSSTDTQYF
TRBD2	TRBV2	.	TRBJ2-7	TGTGCCAGCAAAGCGGGAGCCCACGAGCAGTACTTC	CASKAGAHEQYF
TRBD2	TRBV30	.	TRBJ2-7	TGTGCCTGGAATAAAGTAGGACTAGCGGGAGGAAGCTACGAGCAGTACTTC	CAWNKVGLAGGSYEQYF
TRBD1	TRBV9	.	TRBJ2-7	TGTGCCAGCAGCGTGGGGACAGGCGTAGAGCAGTACTTC	CASSVGTGVEQYF
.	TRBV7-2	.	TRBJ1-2	TGTGCCAGCAGCCCGCTTAGCTATGGCTACACCTTC	CASSPLSYGYTF
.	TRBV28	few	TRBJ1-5	TGTGCCAGCAGTTTATACGGGGGGGGTCAGCCCCAGCATTTT	CASSLYGGGQPQHF
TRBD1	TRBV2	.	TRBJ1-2	TGTGCCAGCAGTGAATCAGGGGGCGCGGGCGGCTACACCTTC	CASSESGGAGGYTF
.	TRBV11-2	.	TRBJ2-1	TGTGCCAGCAGCTCCCCGCCTTGGGGCCCCTACAATGAGCAGTTCTTC	CASSSPPWGPYNEQFF
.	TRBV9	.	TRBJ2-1	TGTGCCAGCAGCGGATACAGGGCGACCTACAATGAGCAGTTCTTC	CASSGYRATYNEQFF
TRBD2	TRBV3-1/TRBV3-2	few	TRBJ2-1	TGTGCCAGCAGCCAACTAGCGGGAGTAGAACAGTTCTTC	CASSQLAGVEQFF
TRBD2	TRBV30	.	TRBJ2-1	TGTGCCTGGAGTGTACGGGCTAGCGGGTACAATGAGCAGTTCTTC	CAWSVRASGYNEQFF
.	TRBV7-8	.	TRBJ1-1	TGTGCCAGCAGCTTAGCGTCACAAACGAACACTGAAGCTTTCTTT	CASSLASQTNTEAFF
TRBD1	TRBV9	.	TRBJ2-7	TGTGCCAGCAGCTCCGGGACAGGGAAATACGAGCAGTACTTC	CASSSGTGKYEQYF
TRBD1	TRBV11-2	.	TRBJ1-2	TGTGCCAGCAGCACCCACAGGGGTGGAGACTATGGCTACACCTTC	CASSTHRGGDYGYTF
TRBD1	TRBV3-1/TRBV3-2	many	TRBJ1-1	TGTGCCAGCAGCCAAGTGGACAGGGAAACTGAAGCTTTCTTT	CASSQVDRETEAFF
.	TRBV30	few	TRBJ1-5	TGTGCCTGGGCCCTCCAGGGCTCCAGCAATCAGCCCCAGCATTTT	CAWALQGSSNQPQHF
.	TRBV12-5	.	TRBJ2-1	TGTGCTAGTGGCTTAGACAGATACAATGAGCAGTTCTTC	CASGLDRYNEQFF
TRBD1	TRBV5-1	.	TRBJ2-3	TGCGCCAGCAGCTTGGGAATCCGGGACAGGAGGTCCACGCAGTATTTT	CASSLGIRDRRSTQYF
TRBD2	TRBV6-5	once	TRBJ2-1	TGTGCCAGCAGCGAGACTAGCGGGAGCAATGAGCAGTTCTTC	CASSETSGSNEQFF
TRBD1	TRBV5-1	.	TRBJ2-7	TGCGCCAGCAGCCCTTTCGGACAGGACTACGAGCAGTACTTC	CASSPFGQDYEQYF
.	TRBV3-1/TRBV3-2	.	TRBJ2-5	TGTGCCAGCAGCAACCGGGAGACCCAGTACTTC	CASSNRETQYF
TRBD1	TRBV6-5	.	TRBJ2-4	TGTGCCAGCAGTCCCGGGACAGGGGGTTTCATTCAGTACTTC	CASSPGTGGFIQYF
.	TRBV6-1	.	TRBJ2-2	TGTGCCAGCAGTGGAGCCGGGACTTTGAACACCGGGGAGCTGTTTTTT	CASSGAGTLNTGELFF
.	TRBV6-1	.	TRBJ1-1	TGTGCCAGCAGTGAATCGGCCTGGAGGACTGAAGCTTTCTTT	CASSESAWRTEAFF
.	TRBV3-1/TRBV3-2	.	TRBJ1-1	TGTGCCAGCAGCCACAAAGGGGGGGGAGATATCACTGAAGCTTTCTTT	CASSHKGGGDITEAFF
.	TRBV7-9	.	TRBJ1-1	TGTGCCAGCAGCCCCCGCTGGGGGGGCCTGGGTGAAGCTTTCTTT	CASSPRWGGLGEAFF
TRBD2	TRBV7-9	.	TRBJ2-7	TGTGCCAGCAGCCCAGGGGCTAGCGGGATATTTTACGAGCAGTACTTC	CASSPGASGIFYEQYF
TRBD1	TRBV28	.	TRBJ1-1	TGTGCCAGCACCCCGACGACAGGGGCGGGCACTGAAGCTTTCTTT	CASTPTTGAGTEAFF
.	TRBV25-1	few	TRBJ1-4	TGTGCCAGCAGTTTCGGGACCAGGGGAACTAATGAAAAACTGTTTTTT	CASSFGTRGTNEKLFF
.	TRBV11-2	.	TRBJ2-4	TGTGCCAGCAGCCCCCGTGAAGGCAGGGCAGAAAACATTCAGTACTTC	CASSPREGRAENIQYF
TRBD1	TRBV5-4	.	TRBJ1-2	TGTGCCAGCAGCTCAAGTGGGACAGACGGCACCTTC	CASSSSGTDGTF
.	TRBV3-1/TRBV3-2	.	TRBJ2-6	TGTGCCAGCAGCCCTAGGAGGGGCGCCTCTGGGGCCAACGTCCTGACTTTC	CASSPRRGASGANVLTF
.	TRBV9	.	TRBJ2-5	TGTGCCAGCAGCGCCGACAGGGGACTATACCAAGAGACCCAGTACTTC	CASSADRGLYQETQYF
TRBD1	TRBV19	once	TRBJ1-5	TGTGCCAGTAGTATAGATAGGGACAGTGGCCAGCCCCAGCATTTT	CASSIDRDSGQPQHF
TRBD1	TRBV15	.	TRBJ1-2	TGTGCCACCAGCAGAGCCCCGACAGGGGGGTTCCTAATAGGTGGCTACACCTTC	CATSRAPTGGFLIGGYTF
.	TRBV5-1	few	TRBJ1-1	TGCGCCAGCAGCTTCGAGGGAAACACTGAAGCTTTCTTT	CASSFEGNTEAFF
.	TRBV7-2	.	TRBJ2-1	TGTGCCAGCAGCTTAGAGAGTGAGCAGTTCTTC	CASSLESEQFF
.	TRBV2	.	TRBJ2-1	TGTGCCAGCAGTGGTAATAGCGGAGGCAATGAGCAGTTCTTC	CASSGNSGGNEQFF
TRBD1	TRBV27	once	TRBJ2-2	TGTGCCAGCTCCCGGGACAGGGATGTCGGGGAGCTGTTTTTT	CASSRDRDVGELFF
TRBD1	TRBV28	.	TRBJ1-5	TGTGCCATAAGGACAGGGAATCAGCCCCAGCATTTT	CAIRTGNQPQHF
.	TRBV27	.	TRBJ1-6	TGTGCCAGCAGTTTTCAGGCAGGGAATAATTCACCCCTCCACTTT	CASSFQAGNNSPLHF
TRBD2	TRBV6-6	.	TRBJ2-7	TGTGCCAGCAGCACGGGACTAGCGGCATACGAGCAGTACTTC	CASSTGLAAYEQYF
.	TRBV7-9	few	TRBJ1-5	TGTGCCAGCAGCTTCCGGGGGGAACAGCCCCAGCATTTT	CASSFRGEQPQHF
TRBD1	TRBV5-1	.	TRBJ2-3	TGCGCCAGCAGCGGAGGGCAGACAGGGGGCGAGGGGAGCGTGCAGTATTTT	CASSGGQTGGEGSVQYF
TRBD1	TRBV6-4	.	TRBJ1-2	TGTGCCAGCAGCACCAGGACAGGGTCTCTCGATGGCTACACCTTC	CASSTRTGSLDGYTF
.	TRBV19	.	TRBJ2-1	TGTGCCAGTGTTCGGGACTCCGTTGGGGGTGAGCAATTCTTC	CASVRDSVGGEQFF